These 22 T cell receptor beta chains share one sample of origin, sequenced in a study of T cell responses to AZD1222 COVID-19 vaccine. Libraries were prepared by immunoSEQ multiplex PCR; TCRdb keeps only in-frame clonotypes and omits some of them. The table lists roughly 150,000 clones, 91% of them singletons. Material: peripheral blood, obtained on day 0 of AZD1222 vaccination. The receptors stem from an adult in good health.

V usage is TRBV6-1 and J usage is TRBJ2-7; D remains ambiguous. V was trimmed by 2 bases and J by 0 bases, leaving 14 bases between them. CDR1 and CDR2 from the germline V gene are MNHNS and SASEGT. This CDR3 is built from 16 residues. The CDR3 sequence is CASSEQARFYSYEQYF. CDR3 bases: TGTGCCAGCAGTGAACAGGCCAGGTTCTACTCCTACGAGCAGTACTTC.

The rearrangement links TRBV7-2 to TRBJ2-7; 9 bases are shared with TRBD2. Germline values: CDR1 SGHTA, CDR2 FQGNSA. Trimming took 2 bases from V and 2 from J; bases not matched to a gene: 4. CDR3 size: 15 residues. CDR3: CASSLWAGGTYEQYF. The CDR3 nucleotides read TGTGCCAGCAGCTTATGGGCGGGAGGGACCTACGAGCAGTACTTC. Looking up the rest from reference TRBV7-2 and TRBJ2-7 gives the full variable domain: GAGVSQSPSNKVTEKGKDVELRCDPISGHTALYWYRQSLGQGLEFLIYFQGNSAPDKSGLPSDRFSAERTGGSVSTLTIQRTQQEDSAVYLCASSLWAGGTYEQYFGPGTRLTVT.

Here the CDR3 DNA reads TGTGCCAGCCGCCCAAGGAGGAACACTGAAGCTTTCTTT. Protein: CASRPRRNTEAFF. The chain combines TRBV6-5 with TRBJ1-1; D not resolved. V lost 8 bases and J 1 base, leaving 11 bases between the germline ends. The CDR3 is 13 residues long. Germline V lookup: CDR1 MNHEY, CDR2 SVGAGI.

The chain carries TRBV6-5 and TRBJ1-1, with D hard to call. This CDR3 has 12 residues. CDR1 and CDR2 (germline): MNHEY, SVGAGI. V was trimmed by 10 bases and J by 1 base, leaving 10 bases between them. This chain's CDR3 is CATSYQNTEAFF. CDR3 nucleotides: TGTGCCACCTCGTACCAGAACACTGAAGCTTTCTTT.

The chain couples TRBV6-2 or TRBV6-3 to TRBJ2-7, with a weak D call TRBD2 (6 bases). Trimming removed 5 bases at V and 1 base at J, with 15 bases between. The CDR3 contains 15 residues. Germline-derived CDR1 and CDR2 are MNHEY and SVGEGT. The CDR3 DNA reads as TGTGCCAGCAGTATCTCGGGAGAAGGATCCTACGAGCAGTACTTC. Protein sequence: CASSISGEGSYEQYF.

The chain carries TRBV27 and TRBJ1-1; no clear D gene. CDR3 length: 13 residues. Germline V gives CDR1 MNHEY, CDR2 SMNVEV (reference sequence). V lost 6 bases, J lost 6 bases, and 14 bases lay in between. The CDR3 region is CASRHLATPEAFF. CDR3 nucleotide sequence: TGTGCCAGCAGACACTTGGCCACTCCTGAAGCTTTCTTT.

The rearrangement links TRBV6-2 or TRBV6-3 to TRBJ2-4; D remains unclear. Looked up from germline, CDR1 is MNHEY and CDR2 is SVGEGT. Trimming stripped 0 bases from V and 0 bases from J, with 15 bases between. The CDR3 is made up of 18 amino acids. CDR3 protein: CASSYSYQERLAKNIQYF. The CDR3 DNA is TGTGCCAGCAGTTACTCCTACCAGGAAAGACTAGCCAAAAACATTCAGTACTTC.

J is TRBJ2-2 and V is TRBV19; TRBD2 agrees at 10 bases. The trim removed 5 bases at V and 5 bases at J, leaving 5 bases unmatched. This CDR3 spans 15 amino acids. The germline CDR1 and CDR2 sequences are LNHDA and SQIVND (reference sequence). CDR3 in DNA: TGTGCCAGTAGTGAACTAGCGGGAACGACCGGGGAGCTGTTTTTT. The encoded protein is CASSELAGTTGELFF.

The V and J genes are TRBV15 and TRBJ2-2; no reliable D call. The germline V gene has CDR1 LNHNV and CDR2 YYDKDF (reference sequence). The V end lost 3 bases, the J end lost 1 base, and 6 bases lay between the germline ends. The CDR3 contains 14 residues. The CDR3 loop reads CATSRDQNTGELFF. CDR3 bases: TGTGCCACCAGCAGGGACCAGAACACCGGGGAGCTGTTTTTT.

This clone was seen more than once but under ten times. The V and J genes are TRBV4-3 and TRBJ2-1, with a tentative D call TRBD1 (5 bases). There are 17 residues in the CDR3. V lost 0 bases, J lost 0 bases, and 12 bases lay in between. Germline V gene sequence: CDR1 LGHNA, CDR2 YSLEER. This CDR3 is CASSQDLTESSYNEQFF. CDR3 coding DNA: TGCGCCAGCAGCCAAGATCTGACAGAGAGCTCCTACAATGAGCAGTTCTTC.

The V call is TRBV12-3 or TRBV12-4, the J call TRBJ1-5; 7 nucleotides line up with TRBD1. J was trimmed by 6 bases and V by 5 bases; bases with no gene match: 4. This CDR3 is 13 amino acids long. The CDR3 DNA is TGTGCCAGCAGTGACAGGGCTGGTCAGCCCCAGCATTTT. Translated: CASSDRAGQPQHF.

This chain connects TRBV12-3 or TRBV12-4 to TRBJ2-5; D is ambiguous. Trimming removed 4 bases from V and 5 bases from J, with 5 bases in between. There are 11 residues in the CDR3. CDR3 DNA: TGTGCCAGCAGTTATGCGGAGACCCAGTACTTC. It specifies CASSYAETQYF.

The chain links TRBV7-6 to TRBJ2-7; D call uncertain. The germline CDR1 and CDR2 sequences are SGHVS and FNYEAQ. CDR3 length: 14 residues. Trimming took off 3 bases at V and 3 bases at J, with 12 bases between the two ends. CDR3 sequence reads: CASSFGPENYEQYF. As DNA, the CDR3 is TGTGCCAGCAGCTTTGGACCGGAGAACTACGAGCAGTACTTC.

The CDR3 here is CASNKGQGRRGGYGYTF. CDR3 DNA sequence: TGTGCCAGCAACAAAGGACAGGGGCGACGGGGAGGCTATGGCTACACCTTC. This chain connects TRBV28 to TRBJ1-2, with 9 bases that match TRBD1. CDR3 size: 17 residues. Germline CDR1 is MDHEN and CDR2 is SYDVKM. The V segment lost 7 bases and the J segment 4 bases; nucleotides outside the gene matches: 16.

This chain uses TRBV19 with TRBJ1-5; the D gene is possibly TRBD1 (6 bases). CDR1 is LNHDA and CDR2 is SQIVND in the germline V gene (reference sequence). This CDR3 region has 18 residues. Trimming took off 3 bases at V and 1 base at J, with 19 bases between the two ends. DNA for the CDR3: TGTGCCAGTAGTATGGCAGGAGGGAGGGGGGGAAGCAATCAGCCCCAGCATTTT. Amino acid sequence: CASSMAGGRGGSNQPQHF. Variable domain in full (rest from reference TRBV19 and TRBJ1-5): DGGITQSPKYLFRKEGQNVTLSCEQNLNHDAMYWYRQDPGQGLRLIYYSQIVNDFQKGDIAEGYSVSREKKESFPLTVTSAQKNPTAFYLCASSMAGGRGGSNQPQHFGDGTRLSIL.

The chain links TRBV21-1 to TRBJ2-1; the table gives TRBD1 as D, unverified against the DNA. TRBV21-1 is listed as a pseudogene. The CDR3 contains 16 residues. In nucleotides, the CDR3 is TGTGCCAGCGCGAGGAAACAGGGGGGCTCCTACAATGAGCAGTTCTTC. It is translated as CASARKQGGSYNEQFF.

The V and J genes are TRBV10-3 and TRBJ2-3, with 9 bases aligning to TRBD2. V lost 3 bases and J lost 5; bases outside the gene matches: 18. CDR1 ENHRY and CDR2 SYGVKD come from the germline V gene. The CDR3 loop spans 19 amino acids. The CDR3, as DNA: TGTGCCATCAGTGAAAGCACCGCAGTCGGCGGGGGGGCGCTAGATACGCAGTATTTT. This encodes CAISESTAVGGGALDTQYF.

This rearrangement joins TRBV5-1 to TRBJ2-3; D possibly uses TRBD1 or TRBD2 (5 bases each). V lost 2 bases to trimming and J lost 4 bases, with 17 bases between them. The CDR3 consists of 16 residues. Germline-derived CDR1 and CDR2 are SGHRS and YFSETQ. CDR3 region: CASSFGPLGVSDTQYF. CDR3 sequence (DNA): TGCGCCAGCAGCTTCGGGCCCCTGGGGGTCTCAGATACGCAGTATTTT.

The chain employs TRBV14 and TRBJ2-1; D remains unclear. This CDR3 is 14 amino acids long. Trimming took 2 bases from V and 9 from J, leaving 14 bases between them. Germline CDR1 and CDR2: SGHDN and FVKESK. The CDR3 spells CASSQLSATREQFF. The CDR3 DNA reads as TGTGCCAGCAGCCAACTTTCGGCGACGCGTGAGCAGTTCTTC.

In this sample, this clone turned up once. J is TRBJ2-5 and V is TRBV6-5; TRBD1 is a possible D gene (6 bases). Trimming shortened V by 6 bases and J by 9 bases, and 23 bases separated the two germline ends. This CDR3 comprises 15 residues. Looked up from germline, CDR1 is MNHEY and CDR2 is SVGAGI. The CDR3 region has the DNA TGTGCCAGCAGACGAGTAGGCGATCGGACAGCCTCCCAGTACTTC. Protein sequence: CASRRVGDRTASQYF.

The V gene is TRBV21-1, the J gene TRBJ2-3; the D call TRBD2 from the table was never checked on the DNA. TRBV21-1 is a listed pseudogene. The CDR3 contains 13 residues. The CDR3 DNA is TGTGCCAGAAAGCGGGGGAGCACAGATACGCAGTATTTT. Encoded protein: CARKRGSTDTQYF.

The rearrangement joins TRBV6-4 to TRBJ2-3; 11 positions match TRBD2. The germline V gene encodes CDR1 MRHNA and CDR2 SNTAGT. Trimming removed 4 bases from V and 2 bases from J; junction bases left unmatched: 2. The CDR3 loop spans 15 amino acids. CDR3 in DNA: TGTGCCAGCAGTGGTAGCGGGGGGGCCACAGATACGCAGTATTTT. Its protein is CASSGSGGATDTQYF.